This T cell receptor (beta chain) was observed in a study of T cell repertoires in cytomegalovirus infection (dated by TCRdb to between 2018 and 2021). About the full investigation: Alongside well-studied HLA-B-restricted epitopes, the peptide stimulations were aimed at recently identified HLA-C-restricted CMV epitopes, whose presentation resists viral immunomodulation. Because public TCR beta signatures pointed to carriage of CMV infection together with the matching HLA type, the HLA type of each donor mattered for the analysis. Overall study results and their limits: Cumulative frequency of public TCR beta family members discriminated carriers of CMV infection plus the relevant HLA type in this cohort and an independent approximately 350-donor cohort. In the ex vivo response, HLA-C-restricted CMV-specific TCR beta clonotypes were dominant, and in two of eight donors the single most frequent clonotype came from this HLA-C-restricted group.

The trim is 6 bases for V and 1 base for J, with a gap of 15 bases between the germline ends. The CDR3 spans 15 residues, from the cysteine through the phenylalanine. Of all the DNA, just the CDR3 is kept, 45 bases in frame from base 1. CDR1 and CDR2 (SGHTA, FQGNSA) derive from the germline V gene. The reads were generated on an Illumina HiSeq 1500. TCRdb's own reprocessing of the public reads used fastp at Q25 and MiXCR and kept productive beta chains. Entries that share a CDR3 protein sequence are merged under the most common genes and DNA. This sample gives approximately 120,000 distinct CDR3 sequences in total; more than 30% of them show up just once. The biggest ten clones account for roughly 50% of the sample. At least ten counts were recorded for this clonotype. Its antigen remains undetermined. No much larger clonotype is one base removed from it; base qualities were not supplied. Taken with the paper, the label for treatment or condition translates to: in vitro stimulation with specific CMV peptide epitopes to enrich CMV-specific T cells.

This chain is built from TRBV7-2 and TRBJ2-5; a weak D assignment points to TRBD2 (5 bases agree). This receptor was taken from a human donor in good health (CMV status not recorded). Some clones in this sample may be carry-over from other donors' samples. The sample consisted of CD8+ T cells from cultured PBMCs, taken from culture after CMV antigen stimulation. The nucleotides are TGTGCCAGCAGTTTCCGGAGCGGTGTCCAAGAGACCCAGTACTTC. This sequence encodes CASSFRSGVQETQYF.